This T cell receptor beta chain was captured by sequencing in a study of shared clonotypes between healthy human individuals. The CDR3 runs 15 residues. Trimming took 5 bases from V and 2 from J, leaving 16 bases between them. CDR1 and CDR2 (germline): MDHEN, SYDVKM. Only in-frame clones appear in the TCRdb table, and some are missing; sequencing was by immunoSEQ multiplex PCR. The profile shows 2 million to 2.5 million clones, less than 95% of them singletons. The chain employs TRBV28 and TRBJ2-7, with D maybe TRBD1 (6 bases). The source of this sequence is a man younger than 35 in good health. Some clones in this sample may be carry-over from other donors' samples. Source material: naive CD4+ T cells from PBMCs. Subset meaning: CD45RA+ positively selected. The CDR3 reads CASSPPGADTYEQYF. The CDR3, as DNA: TGTGCCAGCAGTCCCCCAGGGGCCGACACCTACGAGCAGTACTTC.